These 15 T cell receptor beta chains were sequenced from one sample in a study of neoadjuvant nivolumab and ipilimumab in lung cancer. TCRdb keeps only in-frame clones here, not all; method: immunoSEQ multiplex PCR. Altogether 6,400 or so clones are present, about two thirds being singletons, with the ten largest covering roughly 15%. The material sequenced was tumor tissue, taken after neoadjuvant nivolumab, alone or with ipilimumab, at or shortly before surgery. These receptors all come from an adult with non-small cell lung cancer.

This clone has just one count. This rearrangement joins TRBV7-9 to TRBJ2-7; tentatively, D is TRBD2 (5 bases). CDR1 and CDR2 (germline): SEHNR, FQNEAQ (reference sequence). The V gene lost 1 base and the J gene lost 4 bases, with 8 bases spanning the gap. This CDR3 is 13 amino acids long. The CDR3 spells CASSLDGKYEQYF. CDR3 nucleotide sequence: TGTGCCAGCAGCTTAGACGGGAAGTACGAGCAGTACTTC.

By sample share, this clone is medium-sized. The chain has TRBV2 and TRBJ1-4; TRBD1 is a possible D gene (6 bases). In germline, CDR1 is SNHLY, CDR2 FYNNEI. CDR3 length: 14 residues. The V and J ends lost 4 bases and 4 bases respectively, with 10 bases between them. The CDR3 is CASSGGAGNEKLFF. CDR3 in DNA: TGTGCCAGCAGTGGGGGGGCTGGTAATGAAAAACTGTTTTTT.

The rearrangement uses TRBV27 and TRBJ1-2; 9 bases line up with TRBD1. Germline V gene sequence: CDR1 MNHEY, CDR2 SMNVEV (reference sequence). This CDR3 spans 16 amino acids. V trimming: 3 bases; J trimming: 4 bases; junction bases outside the gene matches: 9. The CDR3 sequence is CASSFALGGQGYGYTF. The CDR3 coding sequence is TGTGCCAGCAGTTTCGCCCTTGGGGGACAGGGCTATGGCTACACCTTC.

The chain recombines TRBV9 with TRBJ2-3; 7 nucleotides line up with TRBD2. Germline-derived CDR1 and CDR2 are SGDLS and YYNGEE. The trim removed 4 bases at V and 5 bases at J, leaving 13 bases unmatched. This CDR3 has 16 amino acids. The CDR3 protein is CASSPWLTSDLDTQYF. The DNA for the CDR3 is TGTGCCAGCAGCCCTTGGCTAACTAGCGACCTAGATACGCAGTATTTT. The entire variable domain, with the rest obtained from reference TRBV9 and TRBJ2-3, is as follows: DSGVTQTPKHLITATGQRVTLRCSPRSGDLSVYWYQQSLDQGLQFLIQYYNGEERAKGNILERFSAQQFPDLHSELNLSSLELGDSALYFCASSPWLTSDLDTQYFGPGTRLTVL.

This clone showed up just a few times. V is TRBV2 and J is TRBJ2-3; D is possibly TRBD1 or TRBD2 (5 bases each). CDR1 and CDR2 (germline): SNHLY, FYNNEI. The CDR3 is 15 amino acids. V was trimmed by 6 bases and J by 1 base, leaving 14 bases between them. CDR3 sequence (DNA): TGTGCCAGCAGGGGGACGCCGCTAGGCACAGATACGCAGTATTTT. Protein: CASRGTPLGTDTQYF. Supplemented by reference TRBV2 and TRBJ2-3, the full variable domain reads EPEVTQTPSHQVTQMGQEVILRCVPISNHLYFYWYRQILGQKVEFLVSFYNNEISEKSEIFDDQFSVERPDGSNFTLKIRSTKLEDSAMYFCASRGTPLGTDTQYFGPGTRLTVL.

The V gene is TRBV4-1, the J gene TRBJ2-3; TRBD1 matches at 8 bases. CDR3 length: 14 residues. Germline values: CDR1 MGHRA, CDR2 YSYEKL. Unmatched junction bases numbered 7, after V lost 6 bases and J lost 5 bases. The CDR3 DNA is TGCGCCAGCAGTGAGGACAGGGTTAAAGATACGCAGTATTTT. This translates into CASSEDRVKDTQYF.

This CDR3 reads CASSSPVSGSNEQFF. For the CDR3, the DNA is TGTGCCAGCAGCTCACCCGTGAGCGGGAGTAATGAGCAGTTCTTC. The rearrangement uses TRBV7-9 and TRBJ2-1; 8 bases are a match to TRBD2. The CDR3 consists of 15 residues. With 4 bases clipped from V and 7 bases from J, the junction kept 9 bases outside the gene matches. Germline V gene data show CDR1 as SEHNR and CDR2 as FQNEAQ (reference sequence). The variable domain in full, with the rest retrieved from reference TRBV7-9 and TRBJ2-1, is DTGVSQNPRHKITKRGQNVTFRCDPISEHNRLYWYRQTLGQGPEFLTYFQNEAQLEKSRLLSDRFSAERPKGSFSTLEIQRTEQGDSAMYLCASSSPVSGSNEQFFGPGTRLTVL.

By share of the sample, this clone is medium-sized. The rearrangement joins TRBV5-1 to TRBJ1-5; the D is unclear. The CDR3 sequence is 14 residues long. V was trimmed by 4 bases and J by 9 bases, leaving 17 bases between them. Germline V gene data show CDR1 as SGHRS and CDR2 as YFSETQ. The CDR3 reads CASSPDGPGSPQHF. As DNA, the CDR3 is TGCGCCAGCAGCCCAGACGGCCCGGGTTCGCCCCAGCATTTT.

In nucleotides, the CDR3 is TGCGCCAGTACTTTGAGGGGGAAAGAGACCCAGTACTTC. It codes for CASTLRGKETQYF. The rearrangement links TRBV10-2 to TRBJ2-5; TRBD1 might be the D (6 bases). CDR1 is WSHSY and CDR2 is SAAADI in the germline V gene. The V end was cut by 9 bases, the J end by 3 bases, with 14 bases between. CDR3 length: 13 amino acids.

This chain links TRBV29-1 with TRBJ1-1; unclear D gene. The V gene's germline CDR1 is SQVTM and CDR2 ANQGSEA. The CDR3 contains 13 residues. The germline V and J ends were trimmed by 5 bases and 2 bases, with 12 bases remaining between them. CDR3 DNA: TGCAGCGTTAGACCCGTTATTAACACTGAAGCTTTCTTT. Encoded protein: CSVRPVINTEAFF.

Only a few counts were recorded for this clone. V usage is TRBV4-1 and J usage is TRBJ1-1; D unclear. Germline V gene lookup returns CDR1 MGHRA and CDR2 YSYEKL. There are 11 residues in the CDR3. Trimming stripped 6 bases from V and 5 bases from J, with 7 bases between. CDR3 sequence reads: CASRDQTEAFF. CDR3 DNA sequence: TGCGCCAGCAGAGATCAGACTGAAGCTTTCTTT.

V is TRBV6-1 and J is TRBJ2-5, with a possible D match to TRBD1 (6 bases). There are 14 residues in the CDR3. Germline assignment: CDR1 MNHNS and CDR2 SASEGT. Trimming stripped 4 bases from V and 4 bases from J, with 13 bases between. CDR3: CASSALRGSETQYF. CDR3 nucleotide sequence: TGTGCCAGCAGTGCCCTCAGGGGATCAGAGACCCAGTACTTC.

The V and J genes are TRBV19 and TRBJ1-3, with 7 bases that match TRBD1. Germline V gene lookup returns CDR1 LNHDA and CDR2 SQIVND (reference sequence). CDR3 size: 15 residues. J was trimmed by 3 bases and V by 8 bases; bases with no gene match: 10. The CDR3 spells CASAVLQGGGNTIYF. CDR3 coding DNA: TGTGCCAGTGCGGTCTTGCAGGGGGGTGGAAACACCATATATTTT.

This clone was recorded a few times. The chain recombines TRBV18 with TRBJ2-3; no clear D. Trimming left V 3 bases short and J 6 bases short, with 7 bases between. Germline V gene lookup returns CDR1 KGHSH and CDR2 LQKENI. CDR3 length equals 12 residues. The CDR3 coding sequence is TGTGCCAGCTCACCTGTCAGTGATACGCAGTATTTT. This translates into CASSPVSDTQYF.

The rearrangement joins TRBV19 to TRBJ1-5; 7 nucleotides align to TRBD1. The CDR3 has 15 residues. V was pared by 10 bases and J by 0 bases, with 9 bases of the junction left unmatched. The germline V gene has CDR1 LNHDA and CDR2 SQIVND (reference sequence). CDR3 sequence: CATTWDSYSNQPQHF. DNA for the CDR3: TGTGCCACTACTTGGGACAGTTATAGCAATCAGCCCCAGCATTTT.